The following is a TCR beta chain sequence with its context. Produced via immunoSEQ multiplex PCR; TCRdb's table is partial and in-frame only. The table records about 120,000 clones, around nine tenths of them present only once. This entry is derived from a study of PD-L1 blockade in urothelial cancer. For the study at large: Of prior chemotherapy regimens, patients had received between 0 and 3. Treatment start was followed by blood analysis at 3 weeks (second dose) and again at 6 weeks.

Specified time point: peripheral blood 6 weeks after treatment start. With 0 bases removed from V and 6 bases from J, the gap between germline ends came to 12 bases. CDR1 MNHEY and CDR2 SMNVEV come from the germline V gene (reference sequence). The CDR3 sequence is 14 residues long. The sequence was obtained from a man between 60 and 75 years old with urothelial cancer. Sequenced here: PBMCs, sampled around atezolizumab (anti-PD-L1) treatment. The rearrangement joins TRBV27 to TRBJ2-7; D is possibly TRBD1 (6 bases). Here the CDR3 DNA reads TGTGCCAGCAGTTTATCGAAATGGGGGCTCGAGCAGTACTTC. The encoded protein is CASSLSKWGLEQYF.